This T cell receptor beta chain was observed in a study of blood T cell repertoires in COVID-19. Authors' data handling: Reference gene primers were amplified, and this amplification served to estimate nucleated cell counts. Method: immunoSEQ multiplex PCR; TCRdb's copy keeps in-frame clones and lacks some. V and J calls and clone size are given by that table; D and trimming were obtained from the DNA. The sample lists about 440,000 clones; about 91% were seen once. The V end was cut by 5 bases, the J end by 4 bases, with 15 bases between. This CDR3 has 15 amino acids. The germline V gene encodes CDR1 LNHDA and CDR2 SQIVND (reference sequence).

Sequencing was performed on peripheral blood. The TCR sequence derives from a woman aged 45-60 years with COVID-19, enrolled during active disease. The gene calls are TRBV19 and TRBJ2-1, with D unclear. For the CDR3, the DNA is TGTGCCAGTAGTTCGGATCTTGACTCGTACAATGAGCAGTTCTTC. It yields the protein CASSSDLDSYNEQFF.